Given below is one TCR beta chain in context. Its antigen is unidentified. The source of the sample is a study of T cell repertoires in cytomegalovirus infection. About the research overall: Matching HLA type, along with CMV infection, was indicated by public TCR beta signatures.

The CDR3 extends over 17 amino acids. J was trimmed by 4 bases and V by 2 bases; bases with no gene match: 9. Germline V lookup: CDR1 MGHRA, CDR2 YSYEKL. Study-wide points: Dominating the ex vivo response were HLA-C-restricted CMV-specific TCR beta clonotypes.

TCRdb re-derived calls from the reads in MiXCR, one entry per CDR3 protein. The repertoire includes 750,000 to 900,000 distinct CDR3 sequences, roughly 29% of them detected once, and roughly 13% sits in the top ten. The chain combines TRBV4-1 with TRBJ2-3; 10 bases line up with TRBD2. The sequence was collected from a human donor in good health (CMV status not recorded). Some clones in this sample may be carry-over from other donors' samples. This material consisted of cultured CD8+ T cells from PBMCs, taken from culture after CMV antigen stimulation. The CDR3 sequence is CASSQPERGGLADTQYF. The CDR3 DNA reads TGCGCCAGCAGCCAACCAGAGCGGGGGGGCCTTGCAGATACGCAGTATTTT.